A selection of T cell receptor beta chains follows, all from one sample in a study of blood T cell repertoires in COVID-19. The method was immunoSEQ multiplex PCR; TCRdb's version includes in-frame clones alone and lacks a portion of them. This sample has some 250,000 clones, with 80% to 90% found just once. Sequencing used PBMCs or T cells enriched from blood (not recorded which). The receptors here all came from a woman aged 45-60 years who had recovered from COVID-19. The CDR3 runs from the conserved cysteine through the conserved F or W.

V	J	CDR3
TRBV5-1	TRBJ1-2	CASSPQGTGYQGGYTF
TRBV14	TRBJ1-2	CASSQGGGSAYGYTF
TRBV3-1/TRBV3-2	TRBJ1-2	CASSHSGNYGYTF
TRBV2	TRBJ2-3	CASTLGGDADTQYF
TRBV20-1	TRBJ2-5	CSASKPGLAQETQYF
TRBV19	TRBJ1-1	CASSSILDRGGTEAFF
TRBV5-6	TRBJ2-7	CASSKISGRPYEQYF
TRBV6-4	TRBJ1-4	CASIKDGGATNEKLFF
TRBV6-5	TRBJ1-2	CASSWGDRGEPYGYTF
TRBV9	TRBJ1-2	CASSEPQMTGRSTF
TRBV28	TRBJ2-3	CASSFPQGLDTQYF
TRBV5-1	TRBJ2-2	CASSLDNREGFTGELFF
TRBV5-6	TRBJ2-3	CASSLWTSGRDTQYF
TRBV27	TRBJ2-4	CASRESGKNIQYF
TRBV7-9	TRBJ1-3	CASSAKGLSGNTIYF
TRBV4-1	TRBJ2-1	CASSRYRDSSYNEQFF
TRBV5-1	TRBJ2-2	CASSRLGGVGELFF
TRBV7-2	TRBJ2-5	CASSRRHRPYQETQYF